Sequencing of this TCR beta chain was carried out in a study of blood T cells in healthy people across ages. On this clonotype itself: One junction end disagrees with the germline gene, perhaps due to a read error.

At least 5.5 micrograms of total RNA were extracted per sample. With a J-beta primer mix and a sample-barcoded 5' primer, a second PCR ran about 7 to 12 cycles. There were at least 3 million CDR3-containing paired-end reads obtained from each sample. Each CDR3 protein gets one entry after TCRdb re-called the 5' RACE reads with MiXCR. This table has hundreds of thousands of distinct CDR3 sequences, roughly 50% appearing once. Germline values: CDR1 ENHRY, CDR2 SYGVKD. This CDR3 region has 16 residues. The clonotype comes from a man between 60 and 75 years old in good health. Sequencing was performed on blood. The chain links TRBV10-3 to TRBJ2-5; tentative D call: TRBD2 (5 bases). CDR3 DNA sequence: TGTGCCGTCAGTGAGTTCCTAGGAGGAGCCCAGGAGACCCAGTACTTC. Amino acids: CAVSEFLGGAQETQYF.